This entry concerns a single TCR beta chain. The data originate from a study of early T cells in non-severe SARS-CoV-2 infection. Study context: RNA in bulk from unsorted whole blood was sequenced, and chains were unpaired.

TCRdb reprocessed the 5' RACE reads via MiXCR and lists one record per CDR3 protein. This sample has about 80,000 distinct CDR3 sequences, with around 13% found just once. Between the trimmed V and J ends, which lost 7 bases and 4 bases, there was a span of 13 bases. The CDR3 loop spans 14 amino acids. The chain recombines TRBV23-1 with TRBJ2-2; tentative D call: TRBD2 (6 bases). TRBV23-1 carries the ORF label, with uncertain function. The TCR sequence derives from an adult who was a healthcare worker with PCR-confirmed SARS-CoV-2 infection or an uninfected control (not recorded which). The sequenced sample was whole blood. The CDR3: CASISGSVTGELFF. CDR3 in DNA: TGCGCCAGCATATCCGGGAGTGTCACCGGGGAGCTGTTTTTT.